The T cell receptor beta chain under discussion was sequenced for a study of blood T cell repertoires in COVID-19. Study background: Spain, Italy and the United States supplied samples that represented acute and convalescent COVID-19. The analysed material was cDNA or gDNA that came from T cells, B-cell-depleted T cells, or PBMCs.

The CDR3 is 13 residues long. Germline lookup yields CDR1 LGHNA and CDR2 YSLEER. Between the trimmed V and J ends, which lost 2 bases and 4 bases, there was a span of 8 bases. As handled by the study authors: It was from reference gene primer amplification that nucleated cell counts were estimated. This table comes from immunoSEQ multiplex PCR, and its TCRdb copy is limited to in-frame clones, with some not included. V, J and clone size were drawn from that table, and D and trimming were deduced from the DNA. This table has 220,000 or so clones, about 88% appearing once. Sequenced sample: peripheral blood. The clonotype was recovered from a woman in her fifties or sixties with COVID-19, enrolled during active disease. This chain connects TRBV4-3 to TRBJ1-1; tentatively, D is TRBD1 (5 bases). As DNA, the CDR3 is TGCGCCAGCAGCCAACTTAGGGGCACTGAAGCTTTCTTT. Encoded protein: CASSQLRGTEAFF.